These T cell receptor beta chains were read from a single sample in a study of cytomegalovirus exposure and HLA in healthy donors. Assay used: immunoSEQ multiplex PCR; TCRdb lists only in-frame clones, some missing. Seen here are some 260,000 clones, roughly nine tenths observed once, and the top ten hold around 12%. The source material was PBMCs. All receptors come from a young man in good health and CMV-seropositive. Both conserved end residues are part of each CDR3. The order of the fields is V gene, D gene, clone size, J gene, CDR3 protein, CDR3 DNA. A D gene is named only where the DNA matches it firmly. Clone size is given for some rows only: seen once, a few or many times, or a class if the clone is expanded.

V: TRBV11-3
D: NA
size: NA
J: TRBJ2-1
CDR3: CASSLPPHNEQFF
DNA: TGTGCCAGCAGCTTACCGCCACACAATGAGCAGTTCTTC

V: TRBV28
D: TRBD1
size: NA
J: TRBJ1-2
CDR3: CASSLTKRTGKGYTF
DNA: TGTGCCAGCAGTTTAACCAAAAGGACAGGGAAAGGCTACACCTTC

V: TRBV5-5
D: NA
size: once
J: TRBJ2-7
CDR3: CASSMADEQYF
DNA: TGTGCCAGCAGCATGGCGGACGAGCAGTACTTC

V: TRBV28
D: NA
size: NA
J: TRBJ1-5
CDR3: CASRLLGSGNQPQHF
DNA: TGTGCCAGCAGACTCCTCGGGTCTGGCAATCAGCCCCAGCATTTT

V: TRBV6-1
D: NA
size: NA
J: TRBJ1-1
CDR3: CASRVFNTEAFF
DNA: TGTGCCAGCAGGGTTTTTAACACTGAAGCTTTCTTT

V: TRBV5-6
D: NA
size: NA
J: TRBJ2-7
CDR3: CASSFADYEQYF
DNA: TGTGCCAGCAGCTTTGCAGATTACGAGCAGTACTTC

V: TRBV2
D: NA
size: NA
J: TRBJ2-2
CDR3: CASMFDRSGELFF
DNA: TGTGCCAGCATGTTTGACAGGTCCGGGGAGCTGTTTTTT

V: TRBV29-1
D: NA
size: NA
J: TRBJ1-1
CDR3: CSVAQGHTEAFF
DNA: TGCAGCGTTGCCCAGGGACACACTGAAGCTTTCTTT

V: TRBV18
D: NA
size: NA
J: TRBJ2-7
CDR3: CASSSSGPDDEQYF
DNA: TGTGCCAGCTCCTCCTCAGGGCCCGATGACGAGCAGTACTTC

V: TRBV29-1
D: TRBD1
size: NA
J: TRBJ2-5
CDR3: CSVVMDRVRGTQYF
DNA: TGCAGCGTTGTCATGGACAGGGTTCGAGGAACCCAGTACTTC

V: TRBV7-9
D: NA
size: NA
J: TRBJ2-5
CDR3: CASSLVADQETQYF
DNA: TGTGCCAGCAGCTTAGTGGCAGACCAAGAGACCCAGTACTTC